This T cell receptor (beta chain) stems from a study of identifying expanded T cells in peripheral blood. During the collection period, no donor immune events like infections were recorded. Libraries were prepared by immunoSEQ multiplex PCR; TCRdb keeps only in-frame clonotypes and omits some of them. The profile covers 90,000 to 95,000 clones, with 88% appearing a single time and 4.5% to 7% taken by the ten largest. Germline V gene data show CDR1 as GTSNPN and CDR2 as SVGIG (reference sequence). This CDR3 is 14 amino acids long. V lost 0 bases to trimming and J lost 7 bases, with 12 bases between them.

The receptor was isolated from a person between 18 and 75 years old in good health. The J gene is TRBJ1-4, the V gene TRBV30, with D possibly matching TRBD1 (5 bases). The sequenced sample was blood. CDR3 coding DNA: TGTGCCTGGAGTGTAATGGCAGGGCCTGAAAAACTGTTTTTT. It codes for CAWSVMAGPEKLFF.